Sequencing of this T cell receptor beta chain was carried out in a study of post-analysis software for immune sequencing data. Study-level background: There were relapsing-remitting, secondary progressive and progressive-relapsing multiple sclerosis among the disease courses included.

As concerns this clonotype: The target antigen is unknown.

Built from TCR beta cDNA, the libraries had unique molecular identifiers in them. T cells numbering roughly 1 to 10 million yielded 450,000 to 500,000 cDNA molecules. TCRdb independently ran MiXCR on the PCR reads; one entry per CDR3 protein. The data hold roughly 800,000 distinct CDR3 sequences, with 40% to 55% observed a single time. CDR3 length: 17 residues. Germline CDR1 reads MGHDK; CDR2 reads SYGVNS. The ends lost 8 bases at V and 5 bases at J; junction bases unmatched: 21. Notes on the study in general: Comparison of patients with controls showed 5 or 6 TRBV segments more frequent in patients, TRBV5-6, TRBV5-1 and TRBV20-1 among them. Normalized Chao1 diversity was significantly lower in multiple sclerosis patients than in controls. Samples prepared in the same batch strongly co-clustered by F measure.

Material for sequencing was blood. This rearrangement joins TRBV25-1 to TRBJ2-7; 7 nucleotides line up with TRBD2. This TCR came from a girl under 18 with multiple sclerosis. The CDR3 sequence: CASHNPLIETSQDEQYF. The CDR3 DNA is TGTGCCAGCCACAACCCCCTCATAGAGACTAGCCAGGACGAGCAGTACTTC.